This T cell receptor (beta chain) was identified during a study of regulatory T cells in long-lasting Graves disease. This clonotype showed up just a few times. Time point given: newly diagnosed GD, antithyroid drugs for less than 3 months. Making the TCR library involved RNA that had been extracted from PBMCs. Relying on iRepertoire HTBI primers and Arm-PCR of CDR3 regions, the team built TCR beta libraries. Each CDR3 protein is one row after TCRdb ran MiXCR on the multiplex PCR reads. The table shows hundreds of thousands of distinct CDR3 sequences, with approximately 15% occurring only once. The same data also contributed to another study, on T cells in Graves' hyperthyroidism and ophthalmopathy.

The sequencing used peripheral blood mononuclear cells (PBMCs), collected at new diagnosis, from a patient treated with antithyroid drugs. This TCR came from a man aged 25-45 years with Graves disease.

The CDR3 protein is CASSEAGVGDTQYF. CDR3 sequence (DNA): TGCGCCAGCAGTGAGGCGGGGGTGGGAGATACGCAGTATTTT. The J gene is TRBJ2-3, the V gene TRBV10-1, with 7 bases lining up with TRBD2. From germline, CDR1 is WNHNN and CDR2 SYGVQD (reference sequence). CDR3 length equals 14 residues. V was clipped by 2 bases and J by 5 bases; unmatched bases: 4.